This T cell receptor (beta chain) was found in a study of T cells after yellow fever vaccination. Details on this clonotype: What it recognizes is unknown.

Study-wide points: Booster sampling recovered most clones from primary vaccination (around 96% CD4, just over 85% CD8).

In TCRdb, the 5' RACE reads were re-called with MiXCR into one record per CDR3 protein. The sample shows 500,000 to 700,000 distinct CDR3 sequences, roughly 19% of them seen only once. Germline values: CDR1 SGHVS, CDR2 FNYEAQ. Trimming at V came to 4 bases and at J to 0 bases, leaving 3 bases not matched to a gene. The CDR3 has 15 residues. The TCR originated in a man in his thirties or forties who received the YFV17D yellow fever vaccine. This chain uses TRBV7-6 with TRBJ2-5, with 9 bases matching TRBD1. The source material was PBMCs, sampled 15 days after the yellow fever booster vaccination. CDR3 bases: TGTGCCAGCAGCTCCGGGACAGGGTACCAAGAGACCCAGTACTTC. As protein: CASSSGTGYQETQYF.